This T cell receptor (beta chain) was captured in a study of blood T cell repertoires in COVID-19. Study-wide background: Samples came from the United States, Italy and Spain, spanning acute and convalescent COVID-19.

This CDR3 is built from 16 residues. The germline V and J ends were trimmed by 4 bases and 0 bases, with 13 bases remaining between them. CDR1 and CDR2 from the germline V gene are MNHEY and SMNVEV (reference sequence). The participants were between roughly 18 and 89 years old and came from roughly 24 US areas. In Cohort 3, a recovered donor had either two negative PCRs, clearance, or symptom resolution. As processed by the authors: Nucleated cell counts were estimated from reference gene primer amplification. Here immunoSEQ multiplex PCR was the method, and the copy in TCRdb shows in-frame clones only, minus some. D and trimming come from the DNA, and the V and J calls and clone size come from that table. The sample has around 370,000 clones; 88% are singletons.

Sequenced sample: PBMCs or T cells enriched from blood (not recorded which). The receptor was isolated from a young woman who had recovered from COVID-19. This sequence joins TRBV27 and TRBJ2-1, with D perhaps TRBD2 (6 bases). In DNA, the CDR3 is TGTGCCAGCAGTTCCCGCGGGATTAGCTCCTACAATGAGCAGTTCTTC. It encodes CASSSRGISSYNEQFF.